The T cell receptor (beta chain) described here comes from a study of OX40 agonist ivuxolimab in advanced cancers. Study information: The study reported partial responses in three patients: one hepatocellular carcinoma, two cutaneous melanoma.

This clone has a single count. Assay: immunoSEQ multiplex PCR; the TCRdb copy retains only in-frame clones and omits some. The sample consists of about 79,000 clones, roughly 90% of them appearing once. Germline V gene sequence: CDR1 GTSNPN, CDR2 SVGIG (reference sequence). This CDR3 has 14 amino acids. Trimming shortened V by 0 bases and J by 4 bases, and 12 bases separated the two germline ends. Blood sampling took place at baseline, cycle 4 day 1, and cycle 7 day 1. The TCR sequence derives from an adult with an advanced solid tumor such as melanoma, head and neck, liver or kidney cancer. This sequence joins TRBV30 and TRBJ2-5; tentative D call: TRBD2 (6 bases). The sample in question was CD4+ or CD8+ T cells sorted from blood, obtained in a trial of the OX40 agonist ivuxolimab. For the CDR3, the DNA is TGTGCCTGGAGTGTCTCCGGGAGTGGAGAGACCCAGTACTTC. It yields the protein CAWSVSGSGETQYF.